This TCR beta chain was captured in a study of cytomegalovirus exposure and HLA in healthy donors. Study-wide background: An early data release held approximately 80 million unique TCRs from HLA-typed donors. There were 350 to 400 genotyped donors. Of these, roughly 84% fell in the genetic ancestry cluster associated with self-reported Caucasian donors.

This PCR relied on a set of 60 Vbeta primers and 13 Jbeta primers. As originally analysed: Later analysis identified around 85 million unique TCR beta chains, about 10 million shared. TCRdb keeps only in-frame clones here, not all; method: immunoSEQ multiplex PCR. V and J calls and clone size come straight from that table; D and trimming were deduced from the DNA. The top ten hold around 1.5% of the sample, which has approximately 140,000 clones, roughly 80% seen once. Study conclusions and caveats: In a later analysis, several top co-occurrence clusters appeared linked to parvovirus B19, influenza, CMV and Epstein-Barr virus.

Germline V gene lookup returns CDR1 SEHNR and CDR2 FQNEAQ (reference sequence). Trimming cost V 4 bases and J 3 bases; bases outside gene matches: 4. This CDR3 has 15 residues. Points on this clone: Its antigen remains unknown.

V and J are TRBV7-9 and TRBJ1-2; 11 positions agree with TRBD1. The sample was PBMCs. The source is a female donor in good health and CMV-seronegative. The CDR3 DNA reads TGTGCCAGCAGCTCGGACAGGGGGCTCGACTATGGCTACACCTTC. Translated: CASSSDRGLDYGYTF.